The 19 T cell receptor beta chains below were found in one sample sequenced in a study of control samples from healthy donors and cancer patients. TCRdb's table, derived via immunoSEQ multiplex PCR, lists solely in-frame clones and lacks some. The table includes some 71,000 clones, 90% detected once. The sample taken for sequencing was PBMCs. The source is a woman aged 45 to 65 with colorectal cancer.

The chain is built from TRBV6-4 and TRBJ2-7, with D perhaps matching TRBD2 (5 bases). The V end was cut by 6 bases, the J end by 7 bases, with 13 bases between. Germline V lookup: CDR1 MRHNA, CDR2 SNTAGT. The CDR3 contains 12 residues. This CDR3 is CASRRHSGEQYF. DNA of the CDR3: TGTGCCAGCAGGAGACATTCGGGGGAGCAGTACTTC.

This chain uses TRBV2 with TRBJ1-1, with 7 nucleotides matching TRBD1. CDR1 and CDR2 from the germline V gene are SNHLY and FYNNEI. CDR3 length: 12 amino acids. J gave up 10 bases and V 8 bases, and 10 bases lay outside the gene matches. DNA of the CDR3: TGTGCCAGCCCTAGGACAGGTGGGGGAGCTTTCTTT. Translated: CASPRTGGGAFF.

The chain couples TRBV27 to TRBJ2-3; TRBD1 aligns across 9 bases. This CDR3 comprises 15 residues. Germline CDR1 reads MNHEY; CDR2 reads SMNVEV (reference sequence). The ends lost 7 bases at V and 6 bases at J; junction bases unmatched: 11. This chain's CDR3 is CASTQPGQGVDTQYF. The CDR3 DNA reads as TGTGCCAGCACCCAGCCGGGACAGGGTGTTGATACGCAGTATTTT.

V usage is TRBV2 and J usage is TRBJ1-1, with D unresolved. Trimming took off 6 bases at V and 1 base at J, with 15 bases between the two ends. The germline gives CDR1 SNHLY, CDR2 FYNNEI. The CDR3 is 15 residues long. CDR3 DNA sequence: TGTGCCAGCAGCCTGCAAGGAGCTGGGAACACTGAAGCTTTCTTT. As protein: CASSLQGAGNTEAFF.

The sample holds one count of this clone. CDR3 nucleotides: TGTGCCAGCAGCCCCGGGGCCTACGAGCAGTACTTC. Its protein is CASSPGAYEQYF. The chain employs TRBV6-6 and TRBJ2-7; D perhaps matches TRBD2 (5 bases). The germline V gene encodes CDR1 MNHNY and CDR2 SVGAGI (reference sequence). V lost 6 bases and J 2 bases, leaving 8 bases between the germline ends. The CDR3 runs to 12 residues.

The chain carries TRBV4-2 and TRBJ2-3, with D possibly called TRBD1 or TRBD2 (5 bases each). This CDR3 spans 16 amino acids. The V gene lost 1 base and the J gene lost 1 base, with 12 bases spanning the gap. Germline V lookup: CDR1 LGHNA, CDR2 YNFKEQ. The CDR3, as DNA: TGTGCCAGCAGCCAAGTTAGAGGGGTAGGCACAGATACGCAGTATTTT. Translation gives CASSQVRGVGTDTQYF.

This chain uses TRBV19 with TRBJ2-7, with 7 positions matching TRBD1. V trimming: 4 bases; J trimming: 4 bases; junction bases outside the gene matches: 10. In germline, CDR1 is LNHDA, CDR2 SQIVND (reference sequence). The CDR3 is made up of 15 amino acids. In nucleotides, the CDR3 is TGTGCCAGTAGTAAAACCCCGGGACAGAAGTACGAGCAGTACTTC. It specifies CASSKTPGQKYEQYF.

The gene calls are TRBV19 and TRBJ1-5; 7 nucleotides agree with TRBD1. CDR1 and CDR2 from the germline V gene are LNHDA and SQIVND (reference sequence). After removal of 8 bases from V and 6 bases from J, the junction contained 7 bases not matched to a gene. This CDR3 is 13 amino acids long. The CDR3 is CASPWGQFQPQHF. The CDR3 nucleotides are TGTGCCAGTCCTTGGGGACAGTTTCAGCCCCAGCATTTT.

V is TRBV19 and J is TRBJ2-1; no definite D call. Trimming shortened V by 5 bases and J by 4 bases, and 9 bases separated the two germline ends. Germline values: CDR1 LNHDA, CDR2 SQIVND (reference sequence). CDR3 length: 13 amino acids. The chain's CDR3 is CASSPGRYNEQFF. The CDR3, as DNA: TGTGCCAGTAGTCCCGGACGTTACAATGAGCAGTTCTTC.

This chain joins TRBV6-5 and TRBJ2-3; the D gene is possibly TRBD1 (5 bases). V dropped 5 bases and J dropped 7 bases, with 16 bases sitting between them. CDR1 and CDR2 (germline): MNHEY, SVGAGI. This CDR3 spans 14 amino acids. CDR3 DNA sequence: TGTGCCAGCAGTACCAACCCCCAGGGAAATACGCAGTATTTT. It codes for CASSTNPQGNTQYF.

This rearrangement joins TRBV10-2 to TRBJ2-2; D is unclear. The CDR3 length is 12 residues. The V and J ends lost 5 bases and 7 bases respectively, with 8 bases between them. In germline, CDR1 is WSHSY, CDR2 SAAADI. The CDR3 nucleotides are TGCGCCAGCAGTCTTTCGGGCGGGGAGCTGTTTTTT. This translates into CASSLSGGELFF.

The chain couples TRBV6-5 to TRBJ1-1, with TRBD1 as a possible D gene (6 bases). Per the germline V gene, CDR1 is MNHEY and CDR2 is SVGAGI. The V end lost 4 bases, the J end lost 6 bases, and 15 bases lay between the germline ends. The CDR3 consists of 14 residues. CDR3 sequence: CASSSDRTAAEAFF. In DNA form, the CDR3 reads TGTGCCAGCAGTTCCGACAGGACCGCAGCTGAAGCTTTCTTT.

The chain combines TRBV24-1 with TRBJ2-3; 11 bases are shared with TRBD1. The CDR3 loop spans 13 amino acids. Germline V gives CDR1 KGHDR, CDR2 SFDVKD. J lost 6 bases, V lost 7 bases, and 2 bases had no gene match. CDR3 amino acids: CATRGQGVDTQYF. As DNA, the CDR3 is TGTGCCACCAGGGGACAGGGGGTGGATACGCAGTATTTT.

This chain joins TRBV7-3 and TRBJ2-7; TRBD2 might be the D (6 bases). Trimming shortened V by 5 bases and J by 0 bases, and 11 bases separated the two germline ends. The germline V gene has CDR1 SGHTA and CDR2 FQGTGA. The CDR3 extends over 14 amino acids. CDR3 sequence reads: CASSPSTSSYEQYF. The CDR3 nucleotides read TGTGCCAGCAGCCCCTCGACTAGCTCCTACGAGCAGTACTTC.

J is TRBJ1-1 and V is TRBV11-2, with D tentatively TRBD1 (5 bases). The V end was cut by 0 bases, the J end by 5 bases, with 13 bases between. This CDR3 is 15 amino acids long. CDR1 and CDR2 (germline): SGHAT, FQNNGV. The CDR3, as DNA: TGTGCCAGCAGCTTAGATACGGGGGGATGGACTGAAGCTTTCTTT. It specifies CASSLDTGGWTEAFF.

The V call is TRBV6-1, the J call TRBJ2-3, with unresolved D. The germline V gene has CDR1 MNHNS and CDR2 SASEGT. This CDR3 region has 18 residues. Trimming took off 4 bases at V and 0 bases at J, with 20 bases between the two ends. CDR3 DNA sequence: TGTGCCAGCAGTGTTAAGATACGGCGGAACCTAAGCACAGATACGCAGTATTTT. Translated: CASSVKIRRNLSTDTQYF.

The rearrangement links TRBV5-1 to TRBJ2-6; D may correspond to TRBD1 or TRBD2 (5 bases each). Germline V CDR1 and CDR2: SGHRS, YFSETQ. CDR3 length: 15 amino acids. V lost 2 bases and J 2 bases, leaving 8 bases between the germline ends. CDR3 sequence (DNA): TGCGCCAGCAGCTTCCAGGGACCTGGGGCCAACGTCCTGACTTTC. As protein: CASSFQGPGANVLTF.

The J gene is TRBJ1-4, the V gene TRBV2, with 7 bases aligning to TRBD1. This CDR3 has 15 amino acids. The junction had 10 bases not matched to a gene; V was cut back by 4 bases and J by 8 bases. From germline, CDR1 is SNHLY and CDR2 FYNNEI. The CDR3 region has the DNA TGTGCCAGCAGTGGTTCGGCAGGGGGTGGCGAAAAACTGTTTTTT. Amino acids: CASSGSAGGGEKLFF.

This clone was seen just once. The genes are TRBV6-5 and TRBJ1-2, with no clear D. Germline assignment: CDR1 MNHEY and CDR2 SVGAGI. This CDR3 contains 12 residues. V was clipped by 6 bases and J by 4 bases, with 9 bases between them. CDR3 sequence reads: CASSSDSYGYTF. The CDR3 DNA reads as TGTGCCAGCAGCTCAGATTCCTATGGCTACACCTTC.